A single sample is the source of the 10 T cell receptor beta chains below, sequenced in a study of glioma-infiltrating T cells. TCR alpha and beta CDR3 regions were amplified from RNA using iRepertoire nested multiplex PCR. A single record per CDR3 protein comes from TCRdb applying MiXCR to the multiplex PCR reads. The sample includes some 99,000 distinct CDR3 sequences, less than 30% seen only once; the top ten take around 30%. The sequencing input was glioma tissue, nonneoplastic brain tissue, or PBMCs (not recorded which). The receptors shown here come from a human donor with low-grade glioma or glioblastoma, undergoing nonglioma brain surgery, or in good health (not recorded which).

In the case of this clonotype: This sequence may be a read error, since a much larger clone differs from it by one base. V is TRBV3-1 and J is TRBJ2-1, with D possibly being TRBD2 (5 bases). There are 12 residues in the CDR3. Trimming cost V 4 bases and J 7 bases, with 8 bases left between them. Germline values: CDR1 LGHDT, CDR2 YNNKEL (reference sequence). CDR3 nucleotides: TGTGCCAGCAGCCTGACTAAAAATGAGCAGTTCTTC. Translation gives CASSLTKNEQFF.

This clonotype was detected many times. The V and J genes are TRBV7-2 and TRBJ2-7, with a possible D match to TRBD1 (6 bases). This CDR3 has 14 amino acids. Trimming took off 1 base at V and 4 bases at J, with 11 bases between the two ends. Germline V gene sequence: CDR1 SGHTA, CDR2 FQGNSA. DNA for the CDR3: TGTGCCAGCAGCTTAGGCAGGGGACGGTACGAGCAGTACTTC. Its translation is CASSLGRGRYEQYF. Together with reference TRBV7-2 and TRBJ2-7, the CDR3 gives the full variable domain: GAGVSQSPSNKVTEKGKDVELRCDPISGHTALYWYRQSLGQGLEFLIYFQGNSAPDKSGLPSDRFSAERTGGSVSTLTIQRTQQEDSAVYLCASSLGRGRYEQYFGPGTRLTVT.

V is TRBV6-2 or TRBV6-3 and J is TRBJ2-7, with D maybe TRBD2 (5 bases). This CDR3 comprises 15 residues. Trimming stripped 2 bases from V and 1 base from J, with 12 bases between. Germline CDR1 MNHEY, CDR2 SVGEGT. The CDR3, as DNA: TGTGCCAGCAGTTACGAGCTGGAGGCATCCTACGAGCAGTACTTC. Amino acid sequence: CASSYELEASYEQYF.

This clonotype was counted many times. J is TRBJ2-3 and V is TRBV6-2 or TRBV6-3, with 8 bases aligning to TRBD2. The trim removed 7 bases at V and 1 base at J, leaving 7 bases unmatched. Germline CDR1 MNHEY, CDR2 SVGEGT. CDR3 length equals 15 residues. The DNA for the CDR3 is TGTGCCAGCATGGGAGCGGGAGTGCGCACAGATACGCAGTATTTT. Translation gives CASMGAGVRTDTQYF.

This clonotype occurred a few times. This chain links TRBV19 with TRBJ2-1, with 7 bases identical to TRBD2. Germline CDR1 LNHDA, CDR2 SQIVND (reference sequence). The CDR3 is made up of 15 amino acids. V shed 1 base, J shed 2 bases, and the junction held 2 bases outside the gene matches. The DNA for the CDR3 is TGTGCCAGTAGTATAGGGGCGGGAGCCTACAATGAGCAGTTCTTC. It codes for CASSIGAGAYNEQFF.

This clonotype was detected ten times or more. J is TRBJ2-1 and V is TRBV11-1; D may be TRBD2 (6 bases). Germline CDR1 and CDR2: SGHAT and FQDESV (reference sequence). The V and J ends lost 6 bases and 7 bases respectively, with 10 bases between them. The CDR3 contains 12 residues. CDR3 protein: CASSLGLNEQFF. The CDR3 DNA reads as TGTGCCAGCAGTTTGGGACTTAATGAGCAGTTCTTC.

This clonotype has a count of ten or more. The gene calls are TRBV11-2 and TRBJ1-3; possible D gene TRBD1, 6 bases. In germline, CDR1 is SGHAT, CDR2 FQNNGV. V lost 4 bases, J lost 2 bases, and 12 bases lay in between. This CDR3 has 15 amino acids. The CDR3 spells CASSSPRGTGNTIYF. CDR3 DNA: TGTGCCAGCAGCTCCCCAAGGGGGACTGGAAACACCATATATTTT.

Many counts were recorded for this clonotype. The rearrangement uses TRBV18 and TRBJ2-3, with TRBD1 matching over 10 bases. V was clipped by 4 bases and J by 1 base; unmatched bases: 11. CDR1 and CDR2 from the germline V gene are KGHSH and LQKENI. This CDR3 is built from 18 residues. The DNA for the CDR3 is TGTGCCAGCTCACACCGGGACAGGGGTCCTGATGGCACAGATACGCAGTATTTT. It yields the protein CASSHRDRGPDGTDTQYF.

In this sample, this clonotype turned up many times. V and J are TRBV20-1 and TRBJ2-5; no clear D. The CDR3 contains 14 residues. Germline V gives CDR1 DFQATT, CDR2 SNEGSKA (reference sequence). The V end was cut by 2 bases, the J end by 2 bases, with 12 bases between. In nucleotides, the CDR3 is TGCAGTGCTAGACCCTCCCAAGGGCAAGAGACCCAGTACTTC. It encodes CSARPSQGQETQYF.

This rearrangement joins TRBV3-1 to TRBJ2-5, with 12 positions matching TRBD2. Per germline, CDR1 LGHDT and CDR2 YNNKEL (reference sequence). The V and J ends lost 1 base and 2 bases, in that order; junction bases with no gene match: 2. The length of the CDR3 is 16 residues. CDR3 DNA: TGTGCCAGCAGCCAAGGACTAGCGGGGGTACAAGAGACCCAGTACTTC. Amino acids: CASSQGLAGVQETQYF.